Sequencing of this T cell receptor (beta chain) was carried out in a study of blood T cell repertoires in COVID-19. Whole-study context: Donors in the United States, Italy and Spain gave samples during acute or convalescent COVID-19. PBMCs, B-cell-depleted T cells, or T cells provided the cDNA or gDNA that made up the material.

CDR3 length: 14 residues. The V segment lost 2 bases and the J segment 8 bases; nucleotides outside the gene matches: 7. CDR1 is MGHRA, CDR2 YSYEKL, per germline. In the source study's methods: Amplification of reference gene primers provided the estimated nucleated cell counts. Sequenced by immunoSEQ multiplex PCR; TCRdb stores in-frame clones only, minus some. Clone size and V and J calls were adopted from that table, with D and trimming inferred from the DNA. The table lists 70,000 to 95,000 clones, over 80% of them singletons. The rearrangement links TRBV4-1 to TRBJ1-2, with 8 nucleotides matching TRBD1. The sequence derives from a man aged 50 to 60 with active COVID-19. The sequenced material came from peripheral blood. The CDR3 loop reads CASSQFQGAGGYTF. CDR3 coding DNA: TGCGCCAGCAGCCAATTCCAGGGGGCTGGGGGCTACACCTTC.